Below are 14 T cell receptor beta chains sequenced from a single sample in a study of beta chain features in type 1 diabetes. The isolated RNA, all of it, was reverse transcribed, so expressed TCRB transcripts were what got sequenced. Assay: immunoSEQ multiplex PCR; the TCRdb copy retains only in-frame clones and omits some. The table has some 130,000 clones, around 9% seen once. Study-wide points: Type 1 diabetes patients showed a moderate but significant shortening of TCRB CDR3s in all four CD4+ subsets.

Their cognate antigens are unknown. Sequences were obtained from central memory CD4+ T cells from blood. The receptors were gathered from a man aged 30-40 years with type 1 diabetes.

In its sample, this clone was seen many times. The gene calls are TRBV28 and TRBJ2-5, with 9 positions matching TRBD1. V lost 6 bases, J lost 4 bases, and 3 bases stayed unmatched. The CDR3 consists of 13 residues. Germline values: CDR1 MDHEN, CDR2 SYDVKM. In DNA, the CDR3 is TGTGCCAGCAGGGCGACAGGGGGAGAGACCCAGTACTTC. It encodes CASRATGGETQYF.

This clone has more than one count but fewer than ten. The rearrangement links TRBV13 to TRBJ1-1, with 11 bases that match TRBD1. V lost 5 bases and J lost 13; bases outside the gene matches: 6. The CDR3 runs to 12 residues. CDR1 and CDR2 (germline): PRHDT, FYEKMQ (reference sequence). For the CDR3, the DNA is TGTGCCAGCAGCCTGGACAGGGGGCGAGGTTTCTTT. Translated, it gives CASSLDRGRGFF.

The J gene is TRBJ2-6, the V gene TRBV4-2, with D tentatively TRBD2 (6 bases). The CDR3 has 17 amino acids. In germline, CDR1 is LGHNA, CDR2 YNFKEQ. V was shortened by 0 bases and J by 2 bases, with 11 bases between the two germline ends. The CDR3 DNA reads TGTGCCAGCAGCCAAGAGTCTTCGGGGGCTGGGGCCAACGTCCTGACTTTC. Protein product: CASSQESSGAGANVLTF.

This clone was counted at least ten times. The chain is built from TRBV6-6 and TRBJ2-1; 11 nucleotides match TRBD2. V trimming: 7 bases; J trimming: 15 bases; junction bases outside the gene matches: 14. The CDR3 is 14 residues long. The V gene's germline CDR1 is MNHNY and CDR2 SVGAGI (reference sequence). CDR3 in amino acids: CASILQPSGGPPFF. DNA for the CDR3: TGTGCCAGCATCCTGCAGCCTAGCGGGGGGCCGCCGTTCTTC.

The chain carries TRBV6-6 and TRBJ2-7; TRBD1 matches 11 bases. CDR1 is MNHNY, CDR2 SVGAGI, per germline (reference sequence). Trimming took 6 bases from V and 6 from J; bases not matched to a gene: 4. The CDR3 has 13 amino acids. The CDR3 here is CASSPGTGGEQYF. CDR3 DNA: TGTGCCAGCAGCCCCGGGACAGGGGGCGAGCAGTACTTC.

This clone was seen a handful of times. The chain combines TRBV14 with TRBJ2-1, with 7 bases fitting TRBD1. The CDR3 loop spans 16 amino acids. With V trimmed by 3 bases and J by 0 bases, 5 bases remained unmatched. Germline CDR1 reads SGHDN; CDR2 reads FVKESK. The CDR3 protein is CASSQPGQISYNEQFF. CDR3 coding DNA: TGTGCCAGCAGCCAGCCGGGACAGATCTCCTACAATGAGCAGTTCTTC. The entire variable domain, with the rest obtained from reference TRBV14 and TRBJ2-1, is as follows: EAGVTQFPSHSVIEKGQTVTLRCDPISGHDNLYWYRRVMGKEIKFLLHFVKESKQDESGMPNNRFLAERTGGTYSTLKVQPAELEDSGVYFCASSQPGQISYNEQFFGPGTRLTVL.

The chain has TRBV5-1 and TRBJ2-7, with D tentatively TRBD1 (5 bases). V was trimmed by 4 bases and J by 5 bases, leaving 13 bases between them. Germline lookup yields CDR1 SGHRS and CDR2 YFSETQ. The CDR3 runs to 13 residues. The CDR3 loop reads CASSNDRQHEQYF. As DNA, the CDR3 is TGCGCCAGCAGCAACGATCGACAGCACGAGCAGTACTTC.

The chain uses TRBV6-1 and TRBJ1-1; D might be TRBD1 (6 bases). CDR1 and CDR2 (germline): MNHNS, SASEGT. The CDR3 runs to 15 residues. Trimming took 4 bases from V and 1 from J, leaving 13 bases between them. DNA for the CDR3: TGTGCCAGCAGTGGAGGACAGATAAAGAACACTGAAGCTTTCTTT. As protein: CASSGGQIKNTEAFF.

Only a few counts were recorded for this clone. The chain uses TRBV18 and TRBJ2-5, with 7 bases fitting TRBD1. The CDR3 consists of 12 residues. Germline V gives CDR1 KGHSH, CDR2 LQKENI. Germline trimming cut 8 bases from V and 3 bases from J; bases unmatched to any gene: 3. CDR3 region: CASRTGEETQYF. The CDR3 nucleotides read TGTGCCAGCCGGACAGGCGAAGAGACCCAGTACTTC. Using reference TRBV18 and TRBJ2-5 for the parts outside the CDR3, the full variable domain is NAGVMQNPRHLVRRRGQEARLRCSPMKGHSHVYWYRQLPEEGLKFMVYLQKENIIDESGMPKERFSAEFPKEGPSILRIQQVVRGDSAAYFCASRTGEETQYFGPGTRLLVL.

V usage is TRBV4-1 and J usage is TRBJ1-2; 9 nucleotides align to TRBD1. Losses at the gene ends were 1 base for V and 6 bases for J; bases not matched to a gene: 9. CDR3 length: 16 amino acids. From germline, CDR1 is MGHRA and CDR2 YSYEKL. In nucleotides, the CDR3 is TGCGCCAGCAGCCAAGGGTATGGACAGGGGAGTGATGGCTACACCTTC. This gives the protein CASSQGYGQGSDGYTF.

The V and J genes are TRBV7-2 and TRBJ2-7; tentatively, D is TRBD2 (7 bases). The CDR3 runs to 15 residues. V lost 5 bases, J lost 6 bases, and 20 bases lay in between. Germline CDR1 SGHTA, CDR2 FQGNSA. CDR3 protein: CASSQRGGRLSEQYF. In DNA, the CDR3 is TGTGCCAGCAGCCAAAGGGGGGGGCGTCTTAGCGAGCAGTACTTC.

This clone was seen a handful of times. The chain combines TRBV29-1 with TRBJ1-2; no reliable D call. Trimming took 2 bases from V and 7 from J, leaving 17 bases between them. The V gene's germline CDR1 is SQVTM and CDR2 ANQGSEA. This CDR3 contains 14 residues. The CDR3 reads CSVEPYEALSGYTF. The CDR3 DNA follows: TGCAGCGTTGAACCCTACGAGGCCTTATCTGGCTACACCTTC.

In this sample, this clone turned up a few times. The rearrangement links TRBV7-9 to TRBJ1-3; the D is unclear. Germline loops: CDR1 SEHNR, CDR2 FQNEAQ (reference sequence). V was shortened by 4 bases and J by 3 bases, with 7 bases between the two germline ends. There are 13 residues in the CDR3. This CDR3 reads CASSSQHGNTIYF. The CDR3 coding sequence is TGTGCCAGCAGCTCCCAACATGGAAACACCATATATTTT.

In its sample, this clone was seen a few times. J is TRBJ1-2 and V is TRBV10-3, with D perhaps TRBD1 (5 bases). The CDR3 has 14 amino acids. Germline V gene data show CDR1 as ENHRY and CDR2 as SYGVKD. V was shortened by 0 bases and J by 6 bases, with 11 bases between the two germline ends. The CDR3 DNA follows: TGTGCCATCAGTGAGTCCGGCAGGGTCCATGGCTACACCTTC. The encoded protein is CAISESGRVHGYTF.